This is a list of T cell receptor beta chains from one sample in a study of T cells in localized non-small cell lung cancer. Clones were read by immunoSEQ multiplex PCR, and TCRdb kept only the in-frame ones, dropping some. In the table there are tens of thousands of clones, about nine tenths of which are singletons. The material was peripheral blood mononuclear cells, obtained before any cancer treatment. The source of these receptors is a man between 40 and 70 years old with stage III lung adenocarcinoma. CDR3s include the opening cysteine and the closing phenylalanine or tryptophan. D genes are given only for firm matches. Clone size is not always given. Where it is, it says once, few, many or a class for expanded clones.

j_gene	abundance	v_gene	d_gene	CDR3aa	CDR3nt
TRBJ1-1	-	TRBV28	TRBD1	CASSSGQRGSTEAFF	TGTGCCAGCAGTTCGGGACAGCGAGGGAGCACTGAAGCTTTCTTT
TRBJ2-5	-	TRBV5-4	TRBD1	CASSLGQGETQYF	TGTGCCAGCAGCTTGGGACAGGGAGAGACCCAGTACTTC
TRBJ1-2	few	TRBV28	-	CASSPPSGQIYGYTF	TGTGCCAGCAGTCCGCCCTCCGGACAGATCTATGGCTACACCTTC
TRBJ2-7	-	TRBV11-2	-	CASSIRGRGPYEQYF	TGTGCCAGCAGCATCAGGGGCCGGGGCCCCTACGAGCAGTACTTC
TRBJ2-3	once	TRBV4-3	TRBD2	CASSHTTPLAGGTDTQYF	TGCGCCAGCAGCCACACCACCCCTCTAGCGGGGGGTACAGATACGCAGTATTTT
TRBJ2-7	-	TRBV7-6	-	CASSEQGPYEQYF	TGTGCCAGCAGCGAACAGGGACCCTACGAGCAGTACTTC
TRBJ2-7	-	TRBV6-5	TRBD1	CASEDRGRSYEQYF	TGTGCCAGCGAGGACAGGGGGCGATCCTACGAGCAGTACTTC
TRBJ1-6	few	TRBV2	-	CASSERRTDLHF	TGTGCCAGCAGTGAACGTCGAACAGACCTCCACTTT
TRBJ1-2	-	TRBV29-1	-	CSVEVSVNYGYTF	TGCAGCGTTGAAGTTTCAGTTAACTATGGCTACACCTTC
TRBJ2-7	-	TRBV14	-	CASSPLTGRHEQYF	TGTGCCAGCAGCCCCCTCACAGGGCGGCACGAGCAGTACTTC
TRBJ1-5	few	TRBV28	-	CASNTGHTGRPQHF	TGTGCCAGCAATACCGGACATACAGGGAGGCCCCAGCATTTT
TRBJ2-7	-	TRBV9	-	CASSSSIGGPFYEQYF	TGTGCCAGCAGCTCTTCTATCGGGGGGCCCTTCTACGAGCAGTACTTC
TRBJ2-1	-	TRBV7-2	TRBD2	CASSLGLAINNEQFF	TGTGCCAGCAGCTTAGGACTAGCAATCAACAATGAGCAGTTCTTC
TRBJ2-1	-	TRBV7-6	-	CASSSWTGNNEQFF	TGTGCCAGCAGCTCGTGGACGGGGAACAATGAGCAGTTCTTC
TRBJ2-5	once	TRBV7-9	TRBD1	CASSFGAQGETQYF	TGTGCCAGCAGCTTCGGGGCACAGGGGGAGACCCAGTACTTC
TRBJ1-2	-	TRBV5-4	TRBD1	CASSLGGTGAAYGYTF	TGTGCCAGCAGCTTGGGAGGGACAGGGGCCGCCTATGGCTACACCTTC
TRBJ1-1	-	TRBV2	-	CASSGQLNTEAFF	TGTGCCAGCAGTGGACAGCTGAACACTGAAGCTTTCTTT
TRBJ1-1	-	TRBV6-6	-	CASAGHKNTEAFF	TGTGCCAGCGCGGGGCACAAGAACACTGAAGCTTTCTTT
TRBJ1-2	-	TRBV19	-	CASSIKDSGYTF	TGTGCCAGTAGTATAAAGGATAGTGGCTACACCTTC
TRBJ2-7	-	TRBV6-5	TRBD1	CASSPRGYEQYF	TGTGCCAGCAGCCCCAGGGGGTACGAGCAGTACTTC
TRBJ1-6	-	TRBV7-9	-	CASSLNSPLHF	TGTGCCAGCAGCTTAAATTCACCCCTCCACTTT
TRBJ1-2	-	TRBV2	-	CASLQGYGYTF	TGTGCCAGCCTGCAGGGCTATGGCTACACCTTC
TRBJ2-7	-	TRBV7-6	TRBD1	CASSPQRGQLSYEQYF	TGTGCCAGCAGCCCCCAAAGGGGACAGCTCTCCTACGAGCAGTACTTC
TRBJ1-1	once	TRBV4-2	-	CASSPGTQNTEAFF	TGTGCCAGCAGTCCCGGGACACAAAACACTGAAGCTTTCTTT
TRBJ2-1	-	TRBV9	TRBD1	CASSVVTGGIRNEQFF	TGTGCCAGCAGCGTAGTCACAGGGGGCATACGCAATGAGCAGTTCTTC
TRBJ2-1	-	TRBV5-1	-	CASSFKNGDEQFF	TGCGCCAGCAGCTTTAAGAACGGCGATGAGCAGTTCTTC
TRBJ2-5	-	TRBV4-2	-	CASSQVQVAVGETQYF	TGTGCCAGCAGCCAAGTACAGGTAGCGGTTGGAGAGACCCAGTACTTC
TRBJ1-6	-	TRBV5-5	-	CASSLARDSPLHF	TGTGCCAGCAGCTTGGCCAGGGATTCACCCCTCCACTTT
TRBJ2-5	-	TRBV7-2	-	CASSWVGGTGQETQYF	TGTGCCAGCAGCTGGGTTGGGGGTACAGGGCAAGAGACCCAGTACTTC
TRBJ1-6	-	TRBV18	-	CASSPWTYQTLSNSPLHF	TGTGCCAGCTCACCTTGGACCTACCAAACCCTATCCAATTCACCCCTCCACTTT
TRBJ2-1	-	TRBV7-3	-	CASSLQGYEQFF	TGTGCCAGCAGCTTACAAGGGTATGAGCAGTTCTTC
TRBJ2-2	-	TRBV15	-	CATSPWGGAANTGELFF	TGTGCCACCAGCCCCTGGGGGGGGGCCGCGAACACCGGGGAGCTGTTTTTT
TRBJ2-3	-	TRBV10-3	TRBD2	CAISYRGGAGDTQYF	TGTGCCATCAGTTACCGCGGGGGGGCGGGAGATACGCAGTATTTT
TRBJ1-5	-	TRBV7-8	-	CASSAWWGRGDDSNQPQHF	TGTGCCAGCAGCGCATGGTGGGGCAGGGGCGACGATAGCAATCAGCCCCAGCATTTT
TRBJ1-2	once	TRBV21-1	-	CASSRQDLNYGYTF	TGTGCCAGCAGCAGACAGGACCTTAACTATGGCTACACCTTC
TRBJ2-3	-	TRBV7-9	-	CASQQADTQYF	TGTGCCAGCCAACAGGCAGATACGCAGTATTTT
TRBJ2-1	-	TRBV7-8	TRBD2	CASSSGTSGGEQFF	TGTGCCAGCAGCTCAGGGACTAGCGGAGGGGAGCAGTTCTTC
TRBJ1-3	-	TRBV7-9	-	CASLRAGAGNTIYF	TGTGCCAGCTTGAGGGCCGGGGCAGGAAACACCATATATTTT
TRBJ1-2	-	TRBV6-6	TRBD1	CASSYSRGHGYTF	TGTGCCAGCAGTTACTCGAGGGGGCATGGCTACACCTTC
TRBJ2-7	-	TRBV11-2	TRBD1	CASSLVRQGYEQYF	TGTGCCAGCAGCTTGGTAAGACAGGGTTACGAGCAGTACTTC
TRBJ2-7	-	TRBV5-6	-	CASSLGQGRYYEQYF	TGTGCCAGCAGCTTGGGGCAGGGGAGATACTACGAGCAGTACTTC
TRBJ2-2	-	TRBV5-5	-	CASSLGVTNTGELFF	TGTGCCAGCAGCTTGGGTGTCACGAACACCGGGGAGCTGTTTTTT
TRBJ1-6	-	TRBV25-1	-	CASRADTNNSPLHF	TGTGCCAGCCGGGCTGACACGAATAATTCACCCCTCCACTTT
TRBJ1-6	-	TRBV19	TRBD1	CASSRGDSLHF	TGTGCCAGTAGTCGTGGGGACAGTCTCCACTTT
TRBJ1-4	-	TRBV27	TRBD1	CASSDREGEKLFF	TGTGCCAGCAGCGACAGGGAAGGAGAAAAACTGTTTTTT
TRBJ2-1	-	TRBV6-5	-	CASSSFAEQFF	TGTGCCAGCAGTTCTTTTGCCGAGCAGTTCTTC
TRBJ1-1	-	TRBV29-1	TRBD1	CSVSRGLVLNTEAFF	TGCAGCGTTAGTAGGGGGCTAGTTTTGAACACTGAAGCTTTCTTT
TRBJ2-7	once	TRBV19	TRBD1	CASKQGAISYEQYF	TGTGCCAGTAAACAGGGGGCAATATCCTACGAGCAGTACTTC
TRBJ1-1	-	TRBV5-4	TRBD1	CASSLFQGALAEAFF	TGTGCCAGCAGCTTGTTTCAGGGGGCACTAGCTGAAGCTTTCTTT
TRBJ1-4	-	TRBV13	TRBD1	CASSFRKTGAGYGKLFF	TGTGCCAGCAGCTTCAGAAAAACAGGGGCCGGATACGGAAAACTGTTTTTT
TRBJ1-3	-	TRBV7-2	-	CASSTRTASGNTIYF	TGTGCCAGCAGCACACGGACAGCCTCTGGAAACACCATATATTTT
TRBJ1-1	few	TRBV27	-	CASSFIEGTEAFF	TGTGCCAGCAGTTTTATCGAGGGCACTGAAGCTTTCTTT